These 16 T cell receptor beta chains were sequenced from one sample in a study of Ad26.COV2.S vaccination and SARS-CoV-2 variants. Treatment here: approximately 18 received Ad26.COV2.S at low or high dose, single or two shots; a few received placebo; per-sample allocation not given. Each sample was drawn 63 days after the first injection (of vaccine or placebo). Repertoires were generated with immunoSEQ multiplex PCR, while TCRdb's copy carries only in-frame clones and drops some. The table shows roughly 320,000 clones, with around four fifths occurring only once. The sequences come from peripheral blood, collected in a trial of Ad26.COV2.S vaccine versus placebo. These TCRs come from a person aged 18-60 years who received the Ad26.COV2.S COVID-19 vaccine or a placebo.

This clone came up once. The chain is built from TRBV5-8 and TRBJ2-1, with 7 bases fitting TRBD1. The CDR3 contains 15 residues. Trimming cost V 4 bases and J 7 bases; bases outside gene matches: 11. Germline CDR1 reads SGHTS; CDR2 reads YDEGEE. CDR3 coding DNA: TGTGCCAGCAGCCCGACGAACAGGGGTTGGAATGAGCAGTTCTTC. It yields the protein CASSPTNRGWNEQFF.

The rearrangement links TRBV15 to TRBJ2-3; D gene uncertain. CDR1 and CDR2 from the germline V gene are LNHNV and YYDKDF (reference sequence). The CDR3 is 17 residues long. Trimming stripped 7 bases from V and 2 bases from J, with 22 bases between. The CDR3: CATTLFPPALDTDTQYF. The CDR3 region has the DNA TGTGCCACCACGCTATTTCCACCAGCCCTCGACACAGATACGCAGTATTTT.

The chain links TRBV25-1 to TRBJ1-1; TRBD1 matches at 8 bases. V shed 5 bases and J 4 bases; nucleotides not matched to a gene: 9. The CDR3 has 15 amino acids. CDR1 is MGHDK, CDR2 SYGVNS, per germline. The CDR3 nucleotides are TGTGCCAGCAGTCTAGGACAGGGTTTGGGCACTGAAGCTTTCTTT. Amino acid sequence: CASSLGQGLGTEAFF.

This sequence joins TRBV5-5 and TRBJ1-5, with 7 bases lining up with TRBD1. CDR1 is SGHKS and CDR2 is YYEKEE in the germline V gene (reference sequence). This CDR3 region has 15 residues. Trimming took 0 bases from V and 4 from J; bases not matched to a gene: 4. CDR3 DNA sequence: TGTGCCAGCAGCTTGGGAGGGACAGATAATCAGCCCCAGCATTTT. Translating it yields CASSLGGTDNQPQHF.

This rearrangement joins TRBV18 to TRBJ1-1; TRBD1 is a possible D gene (5 bases). CDR3 length: 14 amino acids. The V gene lost 2 bases and the J gene lost 1 base, with 8 bases spanning the gap. Germline V gene sequence: CDR1 KGHSH, CDR2 LQKENI. CDR3 in amino acids: CASSPGRGNTEAFF. CDR3 coding DNA: TGTGCCAGCTCACCAGGGAGGGGGAACACTGAAGCTTTCTTT.

The chain combines TRBV28 with TRBJ1-4, with TRBD1 matching over 8 bases. With V trimmed by 2 bases and J by 6 bases, 5 bases remained unmatched. Germline V gene data show CDR1 as MDHEN and CDR2 as SYDVKM. The CDR3 extends over 15 amino acids. The CDR3 DNA reads TGTGCCAGCAGTTTAGCCGGGACAGGAGATGAAAAACTGTTTTTT. This sequence encodes CASSLAGTGDEKLFF. Looking up the rest from reference TRBV28 and TRBJ1-4 gives the full variable domain: DVKVTQSSRYLVKRTGEKVFLECVQDMDHENMFWYRQDPGLGLRLIYFSYDVKMKEKGDIPEGYSVSREKKERFSLILESASTNQTSMYLCASSLAGTGDEKLFFGSGTQLSVL.

This chain uses TRBV12-3 or TRBV12-4 with TRBJ2-1; unclear D gene. The CDR3 length is 13 residues. V dropped 5 bases and J dropped 5 bases, with 10 bases sitting between them. The CDR3 DNA sequence: TGTGCCAGCAGTCGACGGTTCGACAATGAGCAGTTCTTC. As protein: CASSRRFDNEQFF.

The genes are TRBV4-1 and TRBJ2-3, with 10 bases identical to TRBD2. This CDR3 is 16 amino acids long. Germline V CDR1 and CDR2: MGHRA, YSYEKL. V lost 4 bases, J lost 1 base, and 5 bases stayed unmatched. CDR3: CASSLLSGGGTDTQYF. CDR3 sequence (DNA): TGCGCCAGCAGCCTCCTCAGCGGGGGGGGCACAGATACGCAGTATTTT.

This rearrangement joins TRBV7-6 to TRBJ2-5, with no clear D. The CDR3 covers 11 residues. The germline V gene encodes CDR1 SGHVS and CDR2 FNYEAQ. V was trimmed by 4 bases and J by 3 bases, leaving 3 bases between them. Here the CDR3 DNA reads TGTGCCAGCAGCTCCAAAGAGACCCAGTACTTC. Its translation: CASSSKETQYF. The whole variable domain, filled in from reference TRBV7-6 and TRBJ2-5, reads GAGVSQSPRYKVTKRGQDVALRCDPISGHVSLYWYRQALGQGPEFLTYFNYEAQQDKSGLPNDRFSAERPEGSISTLTIQRTEQRDSAMYRCASSSKETQYFGPGTRLLVL.

This rearrangement joins TRBV6-1 to TRBJ1-1, with D maybe TRBD1 (6 bases). Germline lookup yields CDR1 MNHNS and CDR2 SASEGT. The V end lost 3 bases, the J end lost 10 bases, and 15 bases lay between the germline ends. The CDR3 spans 13 residues. The CDR3 spells CASSESGALGAFF. CDR3 sequence (DNA): TGTGCCAGCAGTGAGTCGGGGGCTTTAGGAGCTTTCTTT.

CDR3 protein: CASSLSSYNSPLHF. CDR3 nucleotide sequence: TGTGCCAGCAGCTTGAGCTCCTATAATTCACCCCTCCACTTT. The chain employs TRBV11-2 and TRBJ1-6; D not resolved. Looked up from germline, CDR1 is SGHAT and CDR2 is FQNNGV. The CDR3 covers 14 residues. Deletions cut 3 bases from V and 0 bases from J, with 3 bases between. Filled out from reference TRBV11-2 and TRBJ1-6, the complete variable domain reads EAGVAQSPRYKIIEKRQSVAFWCNPISGHATLYWYQQILGQGPKLLIQFQNNGVVDDSQLPKDRFSAERLKGVDSTLKIQPAKLEDSAVYLCASSLSSYNSPLHFGNGTRLTVT.

V and J are TRBV5-1 and TRBJ1-1; the match to TRBD1 covers 7 bases. V was pared by 8 bases and J by 4 bases, with 8 bases of the junction left unmatched. This CDR3 spans 13 amino acids. Germline CDR1 is SGHRS and CDR2 is YFSETQ. In nucleotides, the CDR3 is TGCGCCAGTTCACAGGGGTATGGCACTGAAGCTTTCTTT. It specifies CASSQGYGTEAFF.

CDR3 nucleotide sequence: TGTGCTAGTGGTTTGTTCACTCCAGGGCTCACTGAAGCTTTCTTT. Protein sequence: CASGLFTPGLTEAFF. The chain has TRBV12-5 and TRBJ1-1; D possibly corresponds to TRBD1 (5 bases). Trimming took off 2 bases at V and 4 bases at J, with 14 bases between the two ends. The CDR3 runs to 15 residues. The germline V gene encodes CDR1 LGHNT and CDR2 FRNRAP.

This clone was observed a few times. Within the sample, other DNA sequences also encode this same CDR3. The CDR3 nucleotides read TGTGCCAGCAGTTTGGGCGGCAACACCGGGGAGCTGTTTTTT. Its protein is CASSLGGNTGELFF. The chain employs TRBV28 and TRBJ2-2, with unresolved D. Germline assignment: CDR1 MDHEN and CDR2 SYDVKM. V shed 3 bases and J shed 2 bases, with 7 bases lying between them. The CDR3 is 14 residues long.

The V gene is TRBV24-1, the J gene TRBJ2-1; weak D call: TRBD2 (6 bases). With 3 bases removed from V and 11 bases from J, the gap between germline ends came to 25 bases. The CDR3 covers 17 residues. Germline values: CDR1 KGHDR, CDR2 SFDVKD. CDR3 nucleotides: TGTGCCACCAGTGATCGACCTCCGGGGGTCGGAGCCTCAAAGCAGTTCTTC. Translating it yields CATSDRPPGVGASKQFF.

The rearrangement links TRBV10-3 to TRBJ2-2; D is uncertain. This CDR3 comprises 14 residues. Germline CDR1 and CDR2: ENHRY and SYGVKD. The V end lost 3 bases, the J end lost 3 bases, and 8 bases lay between the germline ends. CDR3 region: CAISENRDTGELFF. CDR3 nucleotides: TGTGCCATCAGTGAAAACAGAGACACCGGGGAGCTGTTTTTT.